The 32 T cell receptor beta chains listed next were all sequenced from one sample in a study of OX40 agonist ivuxolimab in advanced cancers. Clones were read by immunoSEQ multiplex PCR, and TCRdb kept only the in-frame ones, dropping some. The table lists around 60,000 clones, nearly 95% of them singletons. Sequenced material: CD4+ or CD8+ T cells sorted from blood, taken in a trial of the OX40 agonist ivuxolimab. The source of these receptors is an adult with an advanced solid tumor such as melanoma, head and neck, liver or kidney cancer.

The genes are TRBV9 and TRBJ2-5; no definite D call. Germline V gives CDR1 SGDLS, CDR2 YYNGEE. This CDR3 is 15 amino acids long. V lost 0 bases and J 5 bases, leaving 14 bases between the germline ends. DNA for the CDR3: TGTGCCAGCAGCGTAGAGATGACCTCCGGCGAGACCCAGTACTTC. It encodes CASSVEMTSGETQYF. The whole variable domain, filled in from reference TRBV9 and TRBJ2-5, reads DSGVTQTPKHLITATGQRVTLRCSPRSGDLSVYWYQQSLDQGLQFLIQYYNGEERAKGNILERFSAQQFPDLHSELNLSSLELGDSALYFCASSVEMTSGETQYFGPGTRLLVL.

This chain uses TRBV29-1 with TRBJ1-2, with a tentative D call TRBD1 (5 bases). Germline V gene sequence: CDR1 SQVTM, CDR2 ANQGSEA. The CDR3 totals 13 residues. With 4 bases removed from V and 4 bases from J, the gap between germline ends came to 13 bases. CDR3 protein: CSVALTDSYGYTF. CDR3 nucleotides: TGCAGCGTTGCCCTCACCGACAGCTATGGCTACACCTTC.

As DNA, the CDR3 is TGTGCCAGCCGCCAGTTGGAGCGAGACACCGGGGAGCTGTTTTTT. Protein sequence: CASRQLERDTGELFF. The rearrangement joins TRBV5-4 to TRBJ2-2; D unclear. CDR3 length equals 15 residues. Germline V gene data show CDR1 as SGHNT and CDR2 as YYREEE (reference sequence). The V end was cut by 7 bases, the J end by 3 bases, with 16 bases between.

CDR3 amino acids: CASSLYTGLGYEQYF. In DNA form, the CDR3 reads TGTGCCAGCAGCCTATATACGGGACTAGGCTACGAGCAGTACTTC. The chain is built from TRBV28 and TRBJ2-7; the match to TRBD2 covers 8 bases. V shed 6 bases, J shed 3 bases, and the junction held 10 bases outside the gene matches. Germline CDR1 MDHEN, CDR2 SYDVKM. The CDR3 extends over 15 amino acids.

V and J are TRBV27 and TRBJ2-3, with TRBD1 as a possible D gene (6 bases). Trimming left V 3 bases short and J 0 bases short, with 10 bases between. The CDR3 loop spans 15 amino acids. Germline CDR1 reads MNHEY; CDR2 reads SMNVEV (reference sequence). The CDR3 DNA sequence: TGTGCCAGCAGTTTGTGGACAGCTAGCACAGATACGCAGTATTTT. Protein product: CASSLWTASTDTQYF.

J is TRBJ1-2 and V is TRBV7-9; 9 nucleotides match TRBD1. V dropped 1 base and J dropped 7; count of bases not matched to a gene: 10. Germline CDR1 and CDR2: SEHNR and FQNEAQ (reference sequence). This CDR3 comprises 16 residues. CDR3 sequence reads: CASSLVGSGQGTGYTF. CDR3 nucleotide sequence: TGTGCCAGCAGCTTAGTGGGAAGCGGACAGGGGACTGGCTACACCTTC.

The gene calls are TRBV25-1 and TRBJ2-2; 8 bases agree with TRBD1. Germline CDR1 reads MGHDK; CDR2 reads SYGVNS. V dropped 4 bases and J dropped 7; count of bases not matched to a gene: 5. The CDR3 covers 14 residues. This CDR3 reads CASSADRAGGELFF. The CDR3 nucleotides are TGTGCCAGCAGTGCGGACAGGGCCGGCGGGGAGCTGTTTTTT.

V usage is TRBV9 and J usage is TRBJ2-2, with D possibly TRBD2 on 6 matching bases. V gave up 7 bases and J gave up 4 bases, with 20 bases separating them. Looked up from germline, CDR1 is SGDLS and CDR2 is YYNGEE. This CDR3 has 16 amino acids. The CDR3 sequence: CASQTSGSGSTGELFF. CDR3 in DNA: TGTGCCAGCCAAACAAGCGGGTCGGGGAGCACCGGGGAGCTGTTTTTT.

The rearrangement joins TRBV19 to TRBJ1-5; D unclear. This CDR3 spans 13 amino acids. Trimming stripped 1 base from V and 4 bases from J, with 5 bases between. Germline V gene lookup returns CDR1 LNHDA and CDR2 SQIVND (reference sequence). CDR3 residues: CASSIGPNQPQHF. As DNA, the CDR3 is TGTGCCAGTAGTATAGGGCCGAATCAGCCCCAGCATTTT.

This clone was seen once. The chain recombines TRBV27 with TRBJ2-7; TRBD1 might be the D (6 bases). Germline V lookup: CDR1 MNHEY, CDR2 SMNVEV (reference sequence). The CDR3 has 15 amino acids. V was clipped by 5 bases and J by 3 bases, with 17 bases between them. CDR3 in DNA: TGTGCCAGCAGTGCCCTACAGGGAGTGAGCTACGAGCAGTACTTC. It translates to CASSALQGVSYEQYF.

The J gene is TRBJ2-1, the V gene TRBV4-1, with D perhaps matching TRBD1 (6 bases). CDR1 is MGHRA and CDR2 is YSYEKL in the germline V gene. CDR3 length: 13 amino acids. Trimming cost V 3 bases and J 7 bases, with 10 bases left between them. CDR3 in amino acids: CASSQVQGNEQFF. CDR3 DNA sequence: TGCGCCAGCAGCCAGGTACAGGGTAATGAGCAGTTCTTC.

The rearrangement joins TRBV7-2 to TRBJ2-7; tentative D call: TRBD1 (5 bases). Trimming left V 1 base short and J 2 bases short, with 9 bases between. This CDR3 is 14 amino acids long. The germline gives CDR1 SGHTA, CDR2 FQGNSA. CDR3 nucleotide sequence: TGTGCCAGCAGCTTAGAAGCCAGGGCCTACGAGCAGTACTTC. Translated, it gives CASSLEARAYEQYF.

This clone has only a few counts. J is TRBJ1-2 and V is TRBV19; unclear D gene. The CDR3 totals 12 residues. V lost 4 bases and J lost 6, with 9 bases in between. Germline CDR1 and CDR2: LNHDA and SQIVND (reference sequence). CDR3 DNA: TGTGCCAGTAGTAACTGGGGAAATGGCTACACCTTC. Translation gives CASSNWGNGYTF.

The chain combines TRBV30 with TRBJ2-7; D unresolved. V was pared by 5 bases and J by 4 bases, with 9 bases between. This CDR3 region has 11 residues. Germline assignment: CDR1 GTSNPN and CDR2 SVGIG (reference sequence). DNA of the CDR3: TGTGCCTGGGGGATTAGGTACGAGCAGTACTTC. Translation: CAWGIRYEQYF.

The chain recombines TRBV4-3 with TRBJ2-1, with D perhaps TRBD2 (5 bases). CDR3 length equals 14 residues. V was pared by 4 bases and J by 5 bases, with 12 bases between. Germline V CDR1 and CDR2: LGHNA, YSLEER. CDR3 nucleotides: TGCGCCAGCAGCCGCGGGTTGGGCGACAATGAGCAGTTCTTC. It yields the protein CASSRGLGDNEQFF.

The DNA for the CDR3 is TGTGCCAGCAGTACTCTTTGGCTTACCAGCTCCTACAATGAGCAGTTCTTC. It is translated as CASSTLWLTSSYNEQFF. This sequence joins TRBV27 and TRBJ2-1, with D hard to call. The germline V and J ends were trimmed by 5 bases and 0 bases, with 17 bases remaining between them. CDR1 is MNHEY, CDR2 SMNVEV, per germline (reference sequence). This CDR3 spans 17 amino acids.

The gene calls are TRBV9 and TRBJ2-7, with 8 bases that match TRBD2. CDR1 is SGDLS, CDR2 YYNGEE, per germline. This CDR3 has 16 residues. With V trimmed by 4 bases and J by 3 bases, 12 bases remained unmatched. In DNA form, the CDR3 reads TGTGCCAGCAGCCCCCGGGGGGGAACTTCGGGCTACGAGCAGTACTTC. This codes for CASSPRGGTSGYEQYF.

The chain has TRBV9 and TRBJ2-1; possibly TRBD2 for D (6 bases). The V end lost 0 bases, the J end lost 2 bases, and 15 bases lay between the germline ends. The germline V gene has CDR1 SGDLS and CDR2 YYNGEE. The CDR3 loop spans 17 amino acids. The CDR3 bases are TGTGCCAGCAGCGTAGAAGGGACTGTCGTTCCCTACAATGAGCAGTTCTTC. Protein product: CASSVEGTVVPYNEQFF.

A note on this clone: A read error may account for a junction end that differs from germline. The chain is built from TRBV7-9 and TRBJ1-1; D gene ambiguous. In germline, CDR1 is SEHNR, CDR2 FQNEAQ (reference sequence). The CDR3 runs 11 residues. CDR3 bases: TGTGCCAGCAGCTTAGACCTCCGCATTCCTTTT. It encodes CASSLDLRIPF.

This clone was observed a single time. J is TRBJ1-1 and V is TRBV19; D may be TRBD1 (6 bases). The germline CDR1 and CDR2 sequences are LNHDA and SQIVND (reference sequence). Trimming shortened V by 5 bases and J by 2 bases, and 12 bases separated the two germline ends. This CDR3 has 14 residues. CDR3 loop: CASSLTGLNTEAFF. The CDR3, as DNA: TGTGCCAGTAGTCTGACAGGATTAAACACTGAAGCTTTCTTT.

This clone was recorded only once. The genes are TRBV11-2 and TRBJ1-4, with D unresolved. Trimming took 3 bases from V and 7 from J, leaving 12 bases between them. CDR3 length: 14 amino acids. Looked up from germline, CDR1 is SGHAT and CDR2 is FQNNGV. The CDR3 loop reads CASSFVSMGEKLFF. CDR3 DNA: TGTGCCAGCAGCTTCGTCAGCATGGGTGAAAAACTGTTTTTT.

This sequence joins TRBV27 and TRBJ2-1; 8 positions agree with TRBD1. The CDR3 spans 16 residues. Germline V gene lookup returns CDR1 MNHEY and CDR2 SMNVEV (reference sequence). J was trimmed by 4 bases and V by 2 bases; bases with no gene match: 7. The CDR3 DNA reads TGTGCCAGCAGTTTAGGACAGGGCGGCGGATACAATGAGCAGTTCTTC. Protein sequence: CASSLGQGGGYNEQFF.

The chain couples TRBV5-6 to TRBJ2-2, with TRBD1 identical over 7 bases. This CDR3 has 16 amino acids. V shed 4 bases, J shed 4 bases, and the junction held 10 bases outside the gene matches. Germline V CDR1 and CDR2: SGHDT, YYEEEE. The CDR3 loop reads CASSGRDSRTTGELFF. CDR3 sequence (DNA): TGTGCCAGCAGCGGACGGGACAGCCGGACCACCGGGGAGCTGTTTTTT.

This chain connects TRBV19 to TRBJ2-7, with TRBD2 identical over 9 bases. The CDR3 totals 15 residues. Per germline, CDR1 LNHDA and CDR2 SQIVND (reference sequence). V trimming: 3 bases; J trimming: 3 bases; junction bases outside the gene matches: 6. The CDR3: CASSISLAGSYEQYF. The CDR3 nucleotides are TGTGCCAGTAGTATTAGTCTAGCGGGAAGCTACGAGCAGTACTTC. The whole variable domain, filled in from reference TRBV19 and TRBJ2-7, reads DGGITQSPKYLFRKEGQNVTLSCEQNLNHDAMYWYRQDPGQGLRLIYYSQIVNDFQKGDIAEGYSVSREKKESFPLTVTSAQKNPTAFYLCASSISLAGSYEQYFGPGTRLTVT.

The V call is TRBV27, the J call TRBJ2-3; 9 bases map to TRBD2. V gave up 6 bases and J gave up 5 bases; unmatched junction bases: 6. This CDR3 spans 14 amino acids. CDR1 MNHEY and CDR2 SMNVEV come from the germline V gene (reference sequence). Written as DNA, the CDR3 is TGTGCCAGCAGCCCCCTACTAGCGGGAGATACGCAGTATTTT. Translated, it gives CASSPLLAGDTQYF.

This chain joins TRBV19 and TRBJ2-1, with a possible D match to TRBD1 (6 bases). Germline values: CDR1 LNHDA, CDR2 SQIVND (reference sequence). The V gene lost 3 bases and the J gene lost 0 bases, with 9 bases spanning the gap. This CDR3 region has 15 residues. The DNA for the CDR3 is TGTGCCAGTAGTATCGTGGGGGCCTCCTACAATGAGCAGTTCTTC. Translated, it gives CASSIVGASYNEQFF. The whole variable domain, filled in from reference TRBV19 and TRBJ2-1, reads DGGITQSPKYLFRKEGQNVTLSCEQNLNHDAMYWYRQDPGQGLRLIYYSQIVNDFQKGDIAEGYSVSREKKESFPLTVTSAQKNPTAFYLCASSIVGASYNEQFFGPGTRLTVL.

This rearrangement joins TRBV27 to TRBJ1-1; 7 bases line up with TRBD1. The J segment lost 6 bases and the V segment lost 6 bases, leaving 13 bases of the junction unmatched. CDR3 length equals 15 residues. Looked up from germline, CDR1 is MNHEY and CDR2 is SMNVEV (reference sequence). The CDR3: CASSLGGAGLAEAFF. CDR3 bases: TGTGCCAGCAGCCTAGGGGGCGCGGGCCTGGCTGAAGCTTTCTTT.

Only a few counts were recorded for this clone. The V gene is TRBV5-1, the J gene TRBJ1-3; D unclear. The CDR3 loop spans 15 amino acids. Germline CDR1 and CDR2: SGHRS and YFSETQ. V gave up 1 base and J gave up 0 bases, with 8 bases separating them. CDR3 amino acids: CASSLWANSGNTIYF. The DNA of the CDR3 is TGCGCCAGCAGCTTGTGGGCCAACTCTGGAAACACCATATATTTT.

The rearrangement links TRBV19 to TRBJ2-7; 10 nucleotides agree with TRBD2. The CDR3 is 15 residues long. Germline CDR1 LNHDA, CDR2 SQIVND (reference sequence). V was clipped by 5 bases and J by 6 bases; unmatched bases: 10. The CDR3 DNA follows: TGTGCCAGTAGTCCCCTGGTAGCGGGAGGTAGCGAGCAGTACTTC. Encoded protein: CASSPLVAGGSEQYF.

Regarding this clone: In the same sample, other DNA sequences code for this CDR3. V and J are TRBV28 and TRBJ1-4; TRBD1 might be the D (6 bases). Germline CDR1 MDHEN, CDR2 SYDVKM. CDR3 length: 14 residues. V lost 6 bases and J lost 5, with 13 bases in between. DNA for the CDR3: TGTGCCAGCAGAGGGGGGAGGTCAAATGAAAAACTGTTTTTT. It yields the protein CASRGGRSNEKLFF.

This chain connects TRBV7-3 to TRBJ1-5; D gene uncertain. V was shortened by 5 bases and J by 1 base, with 9 bases between the two germline ends. The CDR3 is 14 residues long. The germline gives CDR1 SGHTA, CDR2 FQGTGA. CDR3 DNA: TGTGCCAGCAGCGAGATCGGGAGCAATCAGCCCCAGCATTTT. Amino acid sequence: CASSEIGSNQPQHF. Based on the CDR3 plus reference TRBV7-3 and TRBJ1-5, the full variable domain is GAGVSQTPSNKVTEKGKYVELRCDPISGHTALYWYRQSLGQGPEFLIYFQGTGAADDSGLPNDRFFAVRPEGSVSTLKIQRTERGDSAVYLCASSEIGSNQPQHFGDGTRLSIL.

J is TRBJ2-2 and V is TRBV28; TRBD2 agrees at 9 bases. The junction had 6 bases not matched to a gene; V was cut back by 2 bases and J by 5 bases. Germline lookup yields CDR1 MDHEN and CDR2 SYDVKM. The CDR3 totals 16 residues. In nucleotides, the CDR3 is TGTGCCAGCAGTTTAAAGCTAGCGGGATTTACCGGGGAGCTGTTTTTT. It is translated as CASSLKLAGFTGELFF.